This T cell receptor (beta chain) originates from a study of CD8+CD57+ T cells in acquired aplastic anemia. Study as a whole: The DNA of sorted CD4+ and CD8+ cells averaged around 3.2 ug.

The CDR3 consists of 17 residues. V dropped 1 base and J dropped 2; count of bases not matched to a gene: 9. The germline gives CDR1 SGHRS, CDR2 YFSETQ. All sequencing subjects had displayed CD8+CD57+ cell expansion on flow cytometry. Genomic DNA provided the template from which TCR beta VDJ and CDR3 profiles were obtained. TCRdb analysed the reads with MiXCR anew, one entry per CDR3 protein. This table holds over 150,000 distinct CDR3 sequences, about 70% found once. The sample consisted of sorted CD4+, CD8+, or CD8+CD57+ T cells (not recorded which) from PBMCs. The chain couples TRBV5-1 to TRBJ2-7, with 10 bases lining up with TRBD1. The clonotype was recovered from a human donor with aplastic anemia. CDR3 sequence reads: CASSLLRVGTGAYEQYF. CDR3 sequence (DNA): TGCGCCAGCAGCTTGTTGCGAGTCGGGACAGGGGCCTACGAGCAGTACTTC.